These 3 T cell receptor beta chains share one sample of origin, sequenced in a study of post-analysis software for immune sequencing data. Whole-study results and caveats: TRBV segments more frequent in patients than in controls numbered five and included TRBV5-6, TRBV5-1 and TRBV20-1.

Unique molecular identifiers were built into the TCR beta cDNA libraries. TCRdb redid the calling of the PCR reads with MiXCR, one entry per CDR3 protein. In the table there are hundreds of thousands of distinct CDR3 sequences, 55% to 60% of which are singletons. Antigens for these TCRs are unknown. The sequencing sample was made of blood. The origin of the receptors is a girl aged 2 to 9 with multiple sclerosis.

This clonotype showed up just a few times. The chain carries TRBV6-1 and TRBJ2-5, with 12 bases fitting TRBD2. This CDR3 region has 17 residues. CDR1 is MNHNS, CDR2 SASEGT, per germline. The V and J ends lost 6 bases and 2 bases, in that order; junction bases with no gene match: 10. The DNA for the CDR3 is TGTGCCAGCAGCGGGACTAGCGGGTACGACTTTCAAGAGACCCAGTACTTC. This encodes CASSGTSGYDFQETQYF.

This clonotype has only a few counts. V usage is TRBV5-1 and J usage is TRBJ2-5, with 7 bases that match TRBD2. Trimming at V came to 0 bases and at J to 3 bases, leaving 11 bases not matched to a gene. Per the germline V gene, CDR1 is SGHRS and CDR2 is YFSETQ. CDR3 length: 17 residues. CDR3 region: CASSLVFKQREKETQYF. The CDR3 DNA is TGCGCCAGCAGCTTGGTATTTAAACAGCGGGAAAAAGAGACCCAGTACTTC.

This clonotype was recorded a few times. This chain links TRBV20-1 with TRBJ2-5, with TRBD2 matching 8 bases. The germline V gene encodes CDR1 DFQATT and CDR2 SNEGSKA (reference sequence). The length of the CDR3 is 13 residues. The junction had 4 bases not matched to a gene; V was cut back by 6 bases and J by 1 base. CDR3 nucleotide sequence: TGCAGTGCCACAGGGACTAGCCAAGAGACCCAGTACTTC. Amino acids: CSATGTSQETQYF.